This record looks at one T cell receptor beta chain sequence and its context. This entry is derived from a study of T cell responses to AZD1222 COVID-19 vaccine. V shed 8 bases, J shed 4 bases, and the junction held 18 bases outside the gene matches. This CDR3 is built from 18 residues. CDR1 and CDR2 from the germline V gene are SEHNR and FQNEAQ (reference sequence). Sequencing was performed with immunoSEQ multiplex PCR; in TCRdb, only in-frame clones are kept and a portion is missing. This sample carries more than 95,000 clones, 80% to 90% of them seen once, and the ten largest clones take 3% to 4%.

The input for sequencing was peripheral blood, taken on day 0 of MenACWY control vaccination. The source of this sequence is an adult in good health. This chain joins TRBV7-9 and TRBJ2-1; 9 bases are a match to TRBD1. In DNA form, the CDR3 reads TGTGCCAGCCCGGGAGGAGACAGGGGGTCGGGGGGATACAATGAGCAGTTCTTC. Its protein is CASPGGDRGSGGYNEQFF.